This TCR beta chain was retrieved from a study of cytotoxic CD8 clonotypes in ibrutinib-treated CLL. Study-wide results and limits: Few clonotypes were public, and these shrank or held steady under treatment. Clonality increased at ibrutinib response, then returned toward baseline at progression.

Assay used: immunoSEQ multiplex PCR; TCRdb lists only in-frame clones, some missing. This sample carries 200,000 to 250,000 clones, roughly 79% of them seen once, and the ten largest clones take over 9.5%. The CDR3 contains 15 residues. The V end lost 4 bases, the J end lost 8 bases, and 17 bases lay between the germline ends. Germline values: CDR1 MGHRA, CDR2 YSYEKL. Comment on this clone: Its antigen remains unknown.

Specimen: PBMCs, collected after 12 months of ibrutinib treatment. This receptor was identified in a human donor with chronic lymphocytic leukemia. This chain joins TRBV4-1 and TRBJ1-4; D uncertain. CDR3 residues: CASSPFPPAREKLFF. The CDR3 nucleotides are TGCGCCAGCAGCCCCTTTCCGCCAGCCCGGGAAAAACTGTTTTTT.